The 22 T cell receptor beta chains listed next were all sequenced from one sample in a study of cytomegalovirus exposure and HLA in healthy donors. Researchers ran the PCR with 60 Vbeta and 13 Jbeta primers. Using immunoSEQ multiplex PCR, the repertoire was profiled, and TCRdb retains in-frame clones only, with some absent. The sample lists over 110,000 clones, about 85% occurring once. The sequencing input was PBMCs. These receptors were taken from a female donor in good health and CMV-seronegative.

The genes are TRBV6-6 and TRBJ1-2, with TRBD1 matching over 11 bases. This CDR3 comprises 15 residues. Germline CDR1 is MNHNY and CDR2 is SVGAGI (reference sequence). V trimming: 0 bases; J trimming: 3 bases; junction bases outside the gene matches: 0. The CDR3 protein is CASSYSDRGHYGYTF. Written as DNA, the CDR3 is TGTGCCAGCAGTTACTCGGACAGGGGGCACTATGGCTACACCTTC.

This sequence joins TRBV29-1 and TRBJ2-7; 9 nucleotides line up with TRBD1. V dropped 3 bases and J dropped 3; count of bases not matched to a gene: 3. The germline V gene has CDR1 SQVTM and CDR2 ANQGSEA. The CDR3 length is 13 residues. CDR3 region: CSVDGQGNYEQYF. Written as DNA, the CDR3 is TGCAGCGTTGATGGACAGGGGAACTACGAGCAGTACTTC.

The V and J genes are TRBV6-5 and TRBJ2-3, with TRBD2 identical over 10 bases. V dropped 3 bases and J dropped 6; count of bases not matched to a gene: 9. The CDR3 consists of 16 residues. Germline V gene lookup returns CDR1 MNHEY and CDR2 SVGAGI. CDR3 DNA sequence: TGTGCCAGCAGTTATACTAGCGGGGCGGGGGTGGATACGCAGTATTTT. Translating it yields CASSYTSGAGVDTQYF.

This sequence joins TRBV9 and TRBJ2-5; TRBD2 might be the D (6 bases). Trimming left V 1 base short and J 5 bases short, with 12 bases between. Germline V gene sequence: CDR1 SGDLS, CDR2 YYNGEE. This CDR3 contains 14 residues. The CDR3 loop is CASSVTAGWETQYF. The DNA for the CDR3 is TGTGCCAGCAGCGTAACCGCGGGATGGGAGACCCAGTACTTC. Full variable domain (remainder filled in from reference TRBV9 and TRBJ2-5): DSGVTQTPKHLITATGQRVTLRCSPRSGDLSVYWYQQSLDQGLQFLIQYYNGEERAKGNILERFSAQQFPDLHSELNLSSLELGDSALYFCASSVTAGWETQYFGPGTRLLVL.

The chain joins TRBV14 to TRBJ1-1; 8 nucleotides agree with TRBD1. The trim removed 4 bases at V and 10 bases at J, leaving 11 bases unmatched. CDR3 length: 14 residues. Germline CDR1 SGHDN, CDR2 FVKESK. The CDR3 spells CASSPRLGTGGAFF. In nucleotides, the CDR3 is TGTGCCAGCAGCCCCCGATTAGGGACAGGAGGAGCTTTCTTT. Looking up the rest from reference TRBV14 and TRBJ1-1 gives the full variable domain: EAGVTQFPSHSVIEKGQTVTLRCDPISGHDNLYWYRRVMGKEIKFLLHFVKESKQDESGMPNNRFLAERTGGTYSTLKVQPAELEDSGVYFCASSPRLGTGGAFFGQGTRLTVV.

The chain couples TRBV5-6 to TRBJ1-2; tentatively, D is TRBD1 (5 bases). Germline assignment: CDR1 SGHDT and CDR2 YYEEEE. The CDR3 is 14 residues long. V was trimmed by 4 bases and J by 3 bases, leaving 13 bases between them. CDR3 protein: CASSLAGTDYGYTF. The DNA for the CDR3 is TGTGCCAGCAGCCTTGCGGGGACTGACTATGGCTACACCTTC.

V is TRBV4-1 and J is TRBJ1-5; 7 positions match TRBD1. The germline CDR1 and CDR2 sequences are MGHRA and YSYEKL. After removal of 0 bases from V and 2 bases from J, the junction contained 7 bases not matched to a gene. The CDR3 loop spans 17 amino acids. As DNA, the CDR3 is TGCGCCAGCAGCCAAGAGGGGAACAGGGGTGGCAATCAGCCCCAGCATTTT. This codes for CASSQEGNRGGNQPQHF.

This clone appeared a few times. The chain links TRBV6-5 to TRBJ1-2; 7 bases line up with TRBD1. Germline V gives CDR1 MNHEY, CDR2 SVGAGI. V lost 6 bases, J lost 4 bases, and 5 bases stayed unmatched. The CDR3 is 13 residues long. For the CDR3, the DNA is TGTGCCAGCAGCAACAGGGGAGGCTATGGCTACACCTTC. As protein: CASSNRGGYGYTF.

This clone was picked up a small number of times. The sample carries other DNA sequences with the same CDR3. The chain recombines TRBV2 with TRBJ1-5; TRBD1 matches 11 bases. CDR1 SNHLY and CDR2 FYNNEI come from the germline V gene. The CDR3 extends over 15 amino acids. Trimming cost V 3 bases and J 4 bases; bases outside gene matches: 2. The CDR3, as DNA: TGTGCCAGCAGTGAGGACAGGGGGCGGAATCAGCCCCAGCATTTT. It codes for CASSEDRGRNQPQHF.

The chain recombines TRBV28 with TRBJ1-2, with D unclear. Trimming left V 10 bases short and J 1 base short, with 16 bases between. The CDR3 spans 14 residues. Germline values: CDR1 MDHEN, CDR2 SYDVKM. The CDR3 coding sequence is TGTGCCACCCAAGGACCGGGGAGTAACTATGGCTACACCTTC. Its protein is CATQGPGSNYGYTF.

This chain connects TRBV27 to TRBJ2-3, with 8 bases fitting TRBD2. This CDR3 region has 14 residues. CDR1 is MNHEY and CDR2 is SMNVEV in the germline V gene (reference sequence). V shed 6 bases and J 2 bases; nucleotides not matched to a gene: 4. DNA for the CDR3: TGTGCCAGCAGCTGGACTAGCTTCACAGATACGCAGTATTTT. Amino acids: CASSWTSFTDTQYF.

The V call is TRBV4-3, the J call TRBJ2-2; 12 bases fit TRBD2. The CDR3 loop spans 15 amino acids. Trimming at V came to 3 bases and at J to 6 bases, leaving 2 bases not matched to a gene. Germline CDR1 reads LGHNA; CDR2 reads YSLEER. CDR3 DNA: TGCGCCAGCAGCCAGCTAGCGGGGGGGCCCGGGGAGCTGTTTTTT. This codes for CASSQLAGGPGELFF.

The chain links TRBV30 to TRBJ1-3, with 7 bases matching TRBD1. Germline-derived CDR1 and CDR2 are GTSNPN and SVGIG (reference sequence). The CDR3 has 15 residues. V trimming: 4 bases; J trimming: 0 bases; junction bases outside the gene matches: 6. The CDR3 here is CAWTRDRISGNTIYF. In DNA form, the CDR3 reads TGTGCCTGGACCAGGGACAGAATCTCTGGAAACACCATATATTTT.

The genes are TRBV11-2 and TRBJ2-1; D is perhaps TRBD1 (5 bases). The CDR3 has 15 residues. The germline CDR1 and CDR2 sequences are SGHAT and FQNNGV. Trimming left V 5 bases short and J 4 bases short, with 15 bases between. CDR3 nucleotides: TGTGCCAGCAGCCACCTAACAGGACGATACAATGAGCAGTTCTTC. Translated, it gives CASSHLTGRYNEQFF.

V and J are TRBV19 and TRBJ1-5; 7 bases map to TRBD1. This CDR3 is built from 15 residues. Losses at the gene ends were 2 bases for V and 4 bases for J; bases not matched to a gene: 5. CDR1 LNHDA and CDR2 SQIVND come from the germline V gene (reference sequence). The chain's CDR3 is CASSIPGQLNQPQHF. The CDR3, as DNA: TGTGCCAGTAGTATACCGGGACAGCTAAATCAGCCCCAGCATTTT.

V usage is TRBV4-1 and J usage is TRBJ2-7; 7 nucleotides agree with TRBD1. Germline CDR1 and CDR2: MGHRA and YSYEKL. After removal of 2 bases from V and 3 bases from J, the junction contained 16 bases not matched to a gene. The CDR3 contains 18 residues. Here the CDR3 DNA reads TGCGCCAGCAGCCAATCTCACAGGGGCCGAGGGGGCAACTACGAGCAGTACTTC. Protein sequence: CASSQSHRGRGGNYEQYF.

This sequence joins TRBV6-5 and TRBJ2-1, with D perhaps TRBD2 (5 bases). CDR1 is MNHEY and CDR2 is SVGAGI in the germline V gene. V was shortened by 7 bases and J by 1 base, with 14 bases between the two germline ends. The CDR3 length is 15 residues. The CDR3 DNA reads TGTGCCAGCACTATGAGCGGCTTGTCCTACAATGAGCAGTTCTTC. Translation gives CASTMSGLSYNEQFF.

V is TRBV6-5 and J is TRBJ1-2; unclear D gene. CDR1 MNHEY and CDR2 SVGAGI come from the germline V gene. The ends were cut back, 9 bases at V and 4 bases at J, with 15 bases in the middle. The CDR3 runs to 13 residues. The CDR3 DNA reads TGTGCCAGAGGGAGAGGGTCTGGCTATGGCTACACCTTC. Amino acid sequence: CARGRGSGYGYTF.

The V call is TRBV15, the J call TRBJ2-3, with D possibly TRBD1 on 5 matching bases. CDR3 length: 14 residues. Trimming took 6 bases from V and 1 from J, leaving 11 bases between them. Germline assignment: CDR1 LNHNV and CDR2 YYDKDF (reference sequence). CDR3 nucleotide sequence: TGTGCCACCAGGCGAAAAGGGGGCACAGATACGCAGTATTTT. Its protein product is CATRRKGGTDTQYF.

This chain connects TRBV5-1 to TRBJ2-3; 8 nucleotides align to TRBD2. This CDR3 is 16 amino acids long. CDR1 SGHRS and CDR2 YFSETQ come from the germline V gene. J was trimmed by 4 bases and V by 1 base; bases with no gene match: 8. The CDR3, as DNA: TGCGCCAGCAGCTTGACGGCGGGAGGAGGCGCAGATACGCAGTATTTT. It is translated as CASSLTAGGGADTQYF.

This chain joins TRBV27 and TRBJ1-1; D unresolved. Germline CDR1 and CDR2: MNHEY and SMNVEV (reference sequence). Trimming took off 7 bases at V and 4 bases at J, with 16 bases between the two ends. The CDR3 runs 14 residues. CDR3 loop: CASTMRVGSTEAFF. DNA for the CDR3: TGTGCCAGCACCATGAGAGTAGGGAGCACTGAAGCTTTCTTT.

The genes are TRBV7-3 and TRBJ2-1, with 13 bases matching TRBD2. V shed 3 bases, J shed 9 bases, and the junction held 5 bases outside the gene matches. In germline, CDR1 is SGHTA, CDR2 FQGTGA. This CDR3 is built from 15 residues. This CDR3 is CASSFTSGGAVEQFF. The DNA for the CDR3 is TGTGCCAGCAGCTTCACTAGCGGGGGGGCCGTTGAGCAGTTCTTC.